These T cell receptor beta chains were read from a single sample in a study of graft-versus-host responses after intestinal transplantation. Their antigens remain unidentified. The method was immunoSEQ multiplex PCR; TCRdb's version includes in-frame clones alone and lacks a portion of them. The repertoire consists of about 71,000 clones, with 90% occurring once and the leading ten covering about 1.3%. The material sequenced was unstimulated CD8+ T cells sorted from spleen or lymph node cells, taken before intestinal transplant. These receptors all stem from a human donor who received an intestinal transplant. Both conserved end residues are part of each CDR3. Each record gives: CDR3 protein, CDR3 DNA, V gene, J gene, clone size, D gene. A D gene is named only where the DNA matches it firmly. Expanded clones get a size class; other rows say once, few or many, or leave the size out.

CASSQDGGRGNSPLHF	TGCGCCAGCAGTCAAGATGGGGGGAGAGGAAATTCACCCCTCCACTTT	TRBV23-1	TRBJ1-6	NA	NA
CASRVMTGGYGYTF	TGTGCCAGCAGGGTGATGACAGGGGGCTATGGCTACACCTTC	TRBV6-5	TRBJ1-2	NA	TRBD1
CASSLGLSGSYEQYF	TGTGCCAGCAGCTTAGGCCTGAGCGGCTCCTACGAGCAGTACTTC	TRBV13	TRBJ2-7	NA	NA
CASSPTDREDYEQYF	TGCGCCAGCAGCCCAACGGACAGGGAAGATTACGAGCAGTACTTC	TRBV5-1	TRBJ2-7	NA	TRBD1
CATSRGRQVGPNQPQHF	TGTGCCACCAGCAGAGGGCGACAAGTGGGGCCCAATCAGCCCCAGCATTTT	TRBV15	TRBJ1-5	NA	NA
CASSHPTGGSGANVLTF	TGTGCCAGCAGCCATCCAACAGGGGGCTCTGGGGCCAACGTCCTGACTTTC	TRBV5-4	TRBJ2-6	NA	TRBD1
CASSKRTSGGLETQYF	TGTGCCAGTAGTAAAAGGACTAGCGGGGGTCTAGAGACCCAGTACTTC	TRBV19	TRBJ2-5	NA	TRBD2
CASSLGLALDEQYF	TGTGCCAGCAGCTTAGGACTAGCCCTAGACGAGCAGTACTTC	TRBV11-2	TRBJ2-7	NA	TRBD2
CASSPTGPGMEETQYF	TGTGCCAGCAGTCCGACCGGGCCGGGGATGGAAGAGACCCAGTACTTC	TRBV27	TRBJ2-5	NA	NA
CASSLEGVGYTF	TGCGCCAGCAGCTTGGAAGGGGTCGGCTACACCTTC	TRBV5-1	TRBJ1-2	NA	NA
CSVDTVRGYTF	TGCAGCGTTGATACAGTCCGGGGCTACACCTTC	TRBV29-1	TRBJ1-2	NA	NA
CAGEGQGYGYTF	TGTGCAGGGGAAGGACAGGGCTATGGCTACACCTTC	TRBV2	TRBJ1-2	NA	TRBD1
CASSEGQPNEQFF	TGTGCCAGCAGCGAAGGACAGCCCAATGAGCAGTTCTTC	TRBV13	TRBJ2-1	NA	NA
CASTGRGAIVGEQFF	TGTGCCAGCACCGGACGGGGGGCTATTGTTGGTGAGCAGTTCTTC	TRBV2	TRBJ2-1	NA	NA
CASSSNTGELFF	TGTGCCAGCAGCTCGAACACCGGGGAGCTGTTTTTT	TRBV6-5	TRBJ2-2	few	NA
CASTPGQPFILAQHF	NA	TRBV6-1	TRBJ1-5	NA	NA
CASSHRTEEAFF	TGTGCCAGCAGCCATCGGACAGAAGAAGCTTTCTTT	TRBV7-9	TRBJ1-1	NA	NA
CASRLGELAPRARNEQFF	TGTGCAAGTCGCTTAGGGGAACTAGCCCCACGGGCCCGCAATGAGCAGTTCTTC	TRBV12-2	TRBJ2-1	NA	NA
CASSPGPSGGTYEQYF	TGCGCCAGCAGCCCTGGGCCTAGCGGTGGTACCTACGAGCAGTACTTC	TRBV4-1	TRBJ2-7	NA	TRBD2
CASRLGAGFRYTF	TGTGCAAGTCGCTTAGGGGCGGGGTTTCGCTACACCTTC	TRBV12-2	TRBJ1-2	NA	NA
CASSYEKGRQETQYF	TGTGCCAGCAGTTACGAAAAGGGGCGGCAAGAGACCCAGTACTTC	TRBV6-5	TRBJ2-5	NA	NA
CASSQSVSTAYEQYF	TGCGCCAGCAGCCAGTCCGTCTCGACAGCCTACGAGCAGTACTTC	TRBV4-1	TRBJ2-7	NA	NA
CASSLYQGLAILNEQFF	TGTGCCAGTAGTCTTTATCAGGGACTAGCTATCTTGAATGAGCAGTTCTTC	TRBV19	TRBJ2-1	NA	TRBD2
CASSALGVIGQGADTQYF	TGTGCCAGCAGCGCGCTTGGAGTAATCGGACAGGGTGCAGATACGCAGTATTTT	TRBV9	TRBJ2-3	NA	TRBD1
CASSQVPTSTDTQYF	TGCGCCAGCAGCCAAGTCCCTACTAGCACAGATACGCAGTATTTT	TRBV4-1	TRBJ2-3	NA	NA
CATSRVGSGDRYLFF	TGTGCCACCAGCAGAGTTGGGAGCGGGGACAGGTACCTATTCTTC	TRBV15	TRBJ1-2	NA	TRBD1
CASSGNTGLADQETQYF	TGTGCCAGCAGCGGAAATACGGGACTAGCGGACCAAGAGACCCAGTACTTC	TRBV9	TRBJ2-5	once	TRBD2
CASSPQVLSEAFF	TGTGCCAGCAGTCCACAGGTCCTTTCTGAAGCTTTCTTT	TRBV25-1	TRBJ1-1	NA	NA
CASSLGRGTGEQYF	TGTGCCAGCAGCTTAGGAAGGGGGACGGGCGAGCAGTACTTC	TRBV11-2	TRBJ2-7	NA	NA
CSGQTPSYNEQFF	TGCAGCGGACAGACACCCTCCTACAATGAGCAGTTCTTC	TRBV29-1	TRBJ2-1	once	NA
CASSLRQQETQYF	TGTGCCAGCAGCTTGAGACAGCAAGAGACCCAGTACTTC	TRBV5-6	TRBJ2-5	once	NA